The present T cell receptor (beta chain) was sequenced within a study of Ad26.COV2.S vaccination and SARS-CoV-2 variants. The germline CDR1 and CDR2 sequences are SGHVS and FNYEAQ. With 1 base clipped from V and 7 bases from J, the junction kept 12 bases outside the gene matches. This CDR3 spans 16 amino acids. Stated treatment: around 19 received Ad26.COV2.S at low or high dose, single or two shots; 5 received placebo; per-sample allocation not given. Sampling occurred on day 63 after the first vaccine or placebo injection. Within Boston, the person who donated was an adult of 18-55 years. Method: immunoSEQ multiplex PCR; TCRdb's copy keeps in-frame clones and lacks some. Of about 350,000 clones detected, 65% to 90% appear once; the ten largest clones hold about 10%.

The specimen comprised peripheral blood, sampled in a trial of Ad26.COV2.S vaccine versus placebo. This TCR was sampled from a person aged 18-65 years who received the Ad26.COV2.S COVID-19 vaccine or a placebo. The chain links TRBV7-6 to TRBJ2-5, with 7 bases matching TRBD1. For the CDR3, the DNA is TGTGCCAGCAGCTTAGTTGAGGGGGCGTTGACGGGGACCCAGTACTTC. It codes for CASSLVEGALTGTQYF.